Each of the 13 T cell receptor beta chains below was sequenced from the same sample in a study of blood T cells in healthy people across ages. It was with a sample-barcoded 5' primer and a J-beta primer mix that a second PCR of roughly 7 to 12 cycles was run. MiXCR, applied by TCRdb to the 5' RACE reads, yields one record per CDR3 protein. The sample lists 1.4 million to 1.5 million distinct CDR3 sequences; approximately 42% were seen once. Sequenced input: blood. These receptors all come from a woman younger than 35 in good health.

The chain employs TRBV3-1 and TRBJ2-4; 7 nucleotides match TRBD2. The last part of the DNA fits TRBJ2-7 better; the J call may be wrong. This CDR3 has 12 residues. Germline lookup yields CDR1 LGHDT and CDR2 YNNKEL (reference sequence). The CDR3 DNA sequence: TGTGCCAGCCGCAGGGAGGGCCACGAGCAGTACTTC. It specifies CASRREGHEQYF.

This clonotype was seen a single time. The CDR3 is CASSFVGGRAKNIQYF. The DNA for the CDR3 is TGTGCCAGCAGTTTCGTGGGGGGGCGGGCCAAAAACATTCAGTACTTC. This sequence joins TRBV12-3 or TRBV12-4 and TRBJ2-4; tentatively, D is TRBD2 (7 bases). V was clipped by 3 bases and J by 1 base, with 13 bases between them. The CDR3 is 16 residues long.

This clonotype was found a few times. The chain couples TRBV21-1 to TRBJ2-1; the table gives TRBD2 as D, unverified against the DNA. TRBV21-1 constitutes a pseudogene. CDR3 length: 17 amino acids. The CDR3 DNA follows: TGTGCCAGCACCGCCAGCCCGGACAGAACTTCCTACAATGAGCAGTTCTTC. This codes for CASTASPDRTSYNEQFF.

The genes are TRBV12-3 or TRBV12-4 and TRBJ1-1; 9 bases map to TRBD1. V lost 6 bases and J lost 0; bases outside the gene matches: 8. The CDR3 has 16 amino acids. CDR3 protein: CASSMTGGSMNTEAFF. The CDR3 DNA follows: TGTGCCAGCAGCATGACAGGGGGGTCGATGAACACTGAAGCTTTCTTT.

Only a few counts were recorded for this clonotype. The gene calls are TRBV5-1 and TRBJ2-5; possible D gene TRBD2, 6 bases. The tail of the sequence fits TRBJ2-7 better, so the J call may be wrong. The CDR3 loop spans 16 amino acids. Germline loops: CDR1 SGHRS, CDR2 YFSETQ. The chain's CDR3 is CASSLIDGSLVHEQYF. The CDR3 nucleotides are TGCGCCAGCAGCTTGATTGACGGGAGCCTAGTCCACGAGCAGTACTTC.

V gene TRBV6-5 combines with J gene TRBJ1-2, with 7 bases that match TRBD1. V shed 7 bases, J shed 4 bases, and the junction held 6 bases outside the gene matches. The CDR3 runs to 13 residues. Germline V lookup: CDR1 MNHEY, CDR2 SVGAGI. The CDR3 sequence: CASTLQGFYGYTF. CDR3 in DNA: TGTGCCAGCACCTTACAGGGGTTCTATGGCTACACCTTC.

This chain's CDR3 is CASSISGGGNEQFF. Written as DNA, the CDR3 is TGCGCCAGCAGCATTAGCGGGGGGGGGAATGAGCAGTTCTTC. The rearrangement uses TRBV5-1 and TRBJ2-1, with 11 bases aligning to TRBD2. Trimming took 4 bases from V and 7 from J; bases not matched to a gene: 4. In germline, CDR1 is SGHRS, CDR2 YFSETQ. CDR3 length equals 14 residues.

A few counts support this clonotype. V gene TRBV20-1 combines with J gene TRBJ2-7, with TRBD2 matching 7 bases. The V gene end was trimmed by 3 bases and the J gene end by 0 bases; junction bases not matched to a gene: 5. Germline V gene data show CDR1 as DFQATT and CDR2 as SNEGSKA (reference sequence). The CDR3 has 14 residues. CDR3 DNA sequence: TGCAGTGCTAGGCGTCTAGCGGACTCCTACGAGCAGTACTTC. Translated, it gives CSARRLADSYEQYF.

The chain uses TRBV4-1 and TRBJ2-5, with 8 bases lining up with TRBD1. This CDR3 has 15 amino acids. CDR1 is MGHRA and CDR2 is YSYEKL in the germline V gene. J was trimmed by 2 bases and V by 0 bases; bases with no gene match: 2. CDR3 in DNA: TGCGCCAGCAGCCAAGATTGGACAGGGCAAGAGACCCAGTACTTC. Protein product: CASSQDWTGQETQYF.

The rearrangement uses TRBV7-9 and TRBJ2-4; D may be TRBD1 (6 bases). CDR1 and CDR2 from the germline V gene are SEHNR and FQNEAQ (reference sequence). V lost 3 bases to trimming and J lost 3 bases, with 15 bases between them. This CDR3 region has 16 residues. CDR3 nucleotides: TGTGCCAGCAGCTTCACGGGCGTCAGGGGCAAAAACATTCAGTACTTC. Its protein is CASSFTGVRGKNIQYF.

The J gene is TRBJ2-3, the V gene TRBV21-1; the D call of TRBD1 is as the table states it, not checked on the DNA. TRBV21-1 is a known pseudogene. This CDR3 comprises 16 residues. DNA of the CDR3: TGTGCCAGCAGCAAAGCGCGGGGACAGGGGCAAGATACGCAGTATTTT. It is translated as CASSKARGQGQDTQYF.

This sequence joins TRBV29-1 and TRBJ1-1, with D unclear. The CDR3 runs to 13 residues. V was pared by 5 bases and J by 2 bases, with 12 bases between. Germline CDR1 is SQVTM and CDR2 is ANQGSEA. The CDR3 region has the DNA TGCAGCGTTTTTTCCCCTATAAACACTGAAGCTTTCTTT. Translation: CSVFSPINTEAFF. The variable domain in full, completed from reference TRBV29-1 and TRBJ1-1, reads SAVISQKPSRDICQRGTSLTIQCQVDSQVTMMFWYRQQPGQSLTLIATANQGSEATYESGFVIDKFPISRPNLTFSTLTVSNMSPEDSSIYLCSVFSPINTEAFFGQGTRLTVV.

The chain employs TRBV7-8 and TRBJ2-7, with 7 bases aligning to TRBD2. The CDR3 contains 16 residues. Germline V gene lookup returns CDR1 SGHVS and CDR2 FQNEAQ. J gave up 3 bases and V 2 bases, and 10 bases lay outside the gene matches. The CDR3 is CASSLNAGVRNYEQYF. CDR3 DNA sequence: TGTGCCAGCAGCTTAAATGCGGGGGTAAGGAACTACGAGCAGTACTTC. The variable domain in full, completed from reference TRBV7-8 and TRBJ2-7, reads GAGVSQSPRYKVAKRGQDVALRCDPISGHVSLFWYQQALGQGPEFLTYFQNEAQLDKSGLPSDRFFAERPEGSVSTLKIQRTQQEDSAVYLCASSLNAGVRNYEQYFGPGTRLTVT.